This T cell receptor (beta chain) comes out of a study of liver allograft versus peripheral blood T cells. The wider study: Repertoires of T cell receptors in transplanted livers were compared with recipients' peripheral blood repertoires.

Points from the study as a whole: Liver allograft repertoires of T cell receptors reportedly diverged from peripheral blood repertoires.

The germline gives CDR1 MNHEY, CDR2 SVGAGI. This CDR3 comprises 15 residues. V was pared by 4 bases and J by 0 bases, with 10 bases between. TCRdb fed the reads into MiXCR, producing one record per CDR3 protein. The sample has around 1,900 distinct CDR3 sequences; more than 15% are singletons. By share, this clonotype counts as large. The antigen remains unidentified. This receptor was taken from a human patient who had a liver transplant. Some T cells could come from the graft donor. This chain links TRBV6-5 with TRBJ1-3, with a weak D call TRBD1 (5 bases). The CDR3 here is CASSLDTLSGNTIYF. CDR3 nucleotide sequence: TGTGCCAGCAGTTTGGACACACTCTCTGGAAACACCATATATTTT.